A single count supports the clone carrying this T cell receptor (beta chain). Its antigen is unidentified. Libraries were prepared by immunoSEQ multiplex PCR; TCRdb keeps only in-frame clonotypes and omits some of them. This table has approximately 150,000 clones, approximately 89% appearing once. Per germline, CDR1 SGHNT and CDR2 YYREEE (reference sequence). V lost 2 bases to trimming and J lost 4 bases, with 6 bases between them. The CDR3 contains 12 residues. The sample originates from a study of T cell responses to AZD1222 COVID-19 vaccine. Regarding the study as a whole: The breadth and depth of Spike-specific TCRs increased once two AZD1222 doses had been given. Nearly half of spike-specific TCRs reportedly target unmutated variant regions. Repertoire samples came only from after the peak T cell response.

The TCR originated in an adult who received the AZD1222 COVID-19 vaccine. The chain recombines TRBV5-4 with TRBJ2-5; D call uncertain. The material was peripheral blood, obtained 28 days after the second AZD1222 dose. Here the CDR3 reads CASSFWRETQYF. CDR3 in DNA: TGTGCCAGCAGCTTTTGGCGAGAGACCCAGTACTTC.